This passage covers 11 T cell receptor beta chains from one sample sequenced in a study of preoperative IRX-2 immunotherapy in early breast cancer (dated by TCRdb to between 2018 and 2020). The treatment or condition label here, explained by the study, means: preoperative locoregional IRX-2 cytokine immunotherapy. Library preparation used the immunoSEQ multiplex PCR assay. Imported from immuneACCESS, the table was reduced by TCRdb to in-frame sequences with V and J called. These copies leave out some clones; in studies compared against another copy, an unresolved V gene accounts for under half, and the cause of the remainder is not known. The sample table records around 57,000 clones; approximately 95% of these occur just once. The biggest ten clones account for roughly 1.7% of the sample. Sampling was done from a patient treated with IRX-2 immunotherapy. These receptors were obtained from a human donor with breast cancer.

The chain links TRBV6-5 to TRBJ1-4, with unresolved D. This CDR3 is built from 14 residues. Germline V gene data show CDR1 as MNHEY and CDR2 as SVGAGI. Trimming cost V 0 bases and J 8 bases, with 10 bases left between them. Written as DNA, the CDR3 is TGTGCCAGCAGTTACTCGGTGGGAGGAGAAAAACTGTTTTTT. Protein sequence: CASSYSVGGEKLFF.

The chain has TRBV7-6 and TRBJ2-1; D may correspond to TRBD1 or TRBD2 (6 bases each). Trimming took 3 bases from V and 7 from J, leaving 19 bases between them. The germline V gene encodes CDR1 SGHVS and CDR2 FNYEAQ. CDR3 length equals 16 residues. CDR3 residues: CASSLTGGTVGNEQFF. The CDR3 region has the DNA TGTGCCAGCAGCTTGACAGGCGGGACCGTGGGGAATGAGCAGTTCTTC.

The chain combines TRBV7-9 with TRBJ2-7; D may be TRBD2 (6 bases). Trimming took 5 bases from V and 7 from J, leaving 21 bases between them. This CDR3 spans 15 amino acids. Germline V gene sequence: CDR1 SEHNR, CDR2 FQNEAQ (reference sequence). For the CDR3, the DNA is TGTGCCAGCAGCACAAGCGGGTACCCGATGGAAGAGCAGTACTTC. As protein: CASSTSGYPMEEQYF.

This clone appeared a few times. J is TRBJ2-4 and V is TRBV5-1; possible D gene TRBD1, 5 bases. The germline V gene has CDR1 SGHRS and CDR2 YFSETQ. The CDR3 has 14 residues. V was shortened by 4 bases and J by 7 bases, with 15 bases between the two germline ends. CDR3 nucleotide sequence: TGCGCCAGCAGCGTGGACATGGCCCGTAACATTCAGTACTTC. Protein: CASSVDMARNIQYF.

V usage is TRBV4-1 and J usage is TRBJ1-6; the D gene is possibly TRBD1 (6 bases). Germline V gives CDR1 MGHRA, CDR2 YSYEKL. The CDR3 runs to 16 residues. Trimming cost V 0 bases and J 7 bases, with 13 bases left between them. CDR3 residues: CASSQDPGATNSPLHF. CDR3 nucleotide sequence: TGCGCCAGCAGCCAAGACCCAGGGGCGACGAATTCACCCCTCCACTTT.

The chain employs TRBV25-1 and TRBJ1-1, with unresolved D. This CDR3 region has 12 residues. The germline gives CDR1 MGHDK, CDR2 SYGVNS. Trimming took off 6 bases at V and 1 base at J, with 6 bases between the two ends. CDR3 residues: CASSWQNTEAFF. The CDR3 nucleotides are TGTGCCAGCAGCTGGCAGAACACTGAAGCTTTCTTT.

The J gene is TRBJ2-1, the V gene TRBV4-1; 7 nucleotides agree with TRBD1. The CDR3 is made up of 17 amino acids. Germline CDR1 reads MGHRA; CDR2 reads YSYEKL. V lost 2 bases to trimming and J lost 5 bases; unmatched junction nucleotides: 12. The CDR3 here is CASSQRKRQGMDNEQFF. DNA for the CDR3: TGCGCCAGCAGCCAACGGAAACGACAGGGAATGGACAATGAGCAGTTCTTC.

This chain links TRBV29-1 with TRBJ2-5, with 8 nucleotides matching TRBD1. V lost 4 bases to trimming and J lost 5 bases; unmatched junction nucleotides: 9. The CDR3 loop spans 14 amino acids. CDR1 is SQVTM and CDR2 is ANQGSEA in the germline V gene. CDR3: CSVGGRGRVETQYF. In DNA form, the CDR3 reads TGCAGCGTTGGGGGCAGGGGGCGCGTGGAGACCCAGTACTTC.

A single count supports this clone. The V call is TRBV29-1, the J call TRBJ2-7; no clear D. In germline, CDR1 is SQVTM, CDR2 ANQGSEA. Trimming removed 4 bases from V and 3 bases from J, with 13 bases in between. This CDR3 has 13 residues. The CDR3 here is CSVVGLVNYEQYF. Written as DNA, the CDR3 is TGCAGCGTTGTCGGCTTAGTGAACTACGAGCAGTACTTC.

Comment on this clone: Different DNA sequences within this sample yield the same CDR3. The chain combines TRBV5-1 with TRBJ1-1, with D tentatively TRBD1 (5 bases). Trimming shortened V by 0 bases and J by 1 base, and 10 bases separated the two germline ends. The CDR3 has 15 amino acids. Germline V gene lookup returns CDR1 SGHRS and CDR2 YFSETQ. The CDR3 protein is CASSLEGSGNTEAFF. For the CDR3, the DNA is TGCGCCAGCAGCTTGGAGGGGTCTGGGAACACTGAAGCTTTCTTT.

This rearrangement joins TRBV10-3 to TRBJ2-7; no firm D call. This CDR3 has 11 amino acids. Germline V gene data show CDR1 as ENHRY and CDR2 as SYGVKD. V was clipped by 6 bases and J by 7 bases, with 10 bases between them. The CDR3 nucleotides read TGTGCCATCAGCGGGCTGGGGGAGCAGTACTTC. It specifies CAISGLGEQYF.